This T cell receptor beta chain was captured by sequencing in a study of OX40 agonist ivuxolimab in advanced cancers. At the level of the study: The study enrolled dose-escalation patients with hepatocellular carcinoma, melanoma, renal cell or head and neck cancer. In three patients, partial responses were observed, one with hepatocellular carcinoma and two with cutaneous melanoma.

This clone showed up just a few times. What it binds is not known. Points from the study as a whole: In general, CD8+ T cells held more expanded clones than CD4+ did, on average. Low normalized T-cell clonal expansion also characterized some of the nonresponders.

CDR3 length equals 12 residues. V shed 3 bases and J shed 5 bases, with 6 bases lying between them. CDR1 SGHNT and CDR2 YENEEA come from the germline V gene. TCRdb keeps only in-frame clones here, not all; method: immunoSEQ multiplex PCR. The repertoire holds approximately 50,000 clones, about 80% seen once, with roughly 3.9% in the top ten. The source material was CD4+ or CD8+ T cells sorted from blood, sampled in a trial of the OX40 agonist ivuxolimab. The receptor was derived from an adult with an advanced solid tumor such as melanoma, head and neck, liver or kidney cancer. The rearrangement uses TRBV11-3 and TRBJ2-3, with D maybe TRBD2 (6 bases). CDR3 bases: TGTGCCAGCAGCTTGGGGGGAGATACGCAGTATTTT. It is translated as CASSLGGDTQYF.